One sample yielded the 21 T cell receptor beta chains listed below, sequenced in a study of molecular identifiers for immune sequencing clone quantification. TCRdb fed the PCR reads into MiXCR, producing one record per CDR3 protein. The table records a few hundred thousand distinct CDR3 sequences, around 25% of them present only once. Sequencing used naive CD8+ T cells from blood, with Jurkat cell RNA spiked in. Subset meaning: FACS-sorted CD8+CD4-CCR7+CD45RA+ naive T cells. These receptors came from a human donor in good health. Some libraries in this study had Jurkat cell RNA spiked in.

This clonotype came up many times. The CDR3 loop reads CSVDGYRGHGETQYF. The CDR3 DNA follows: TGCAGCGTTGATGGCTACCGAGGTCACGGGGAGACCCAGTACTTC. This chain uses TRBV29-1 with TRBJ2-5; no reliable D call. The CDR3 totals 15 residues. V dropped 3 bases and J dropped 5 bases, with 19 bases sitting between them. Per the germline V gene, CDR1 is SQVTM and CDR2 is ANQGSEA.

This chain links TRBV28 with TRBJ1-1; 8 bases agree with TRBD1. Germline values: CDR1 MDHEN, CDR2 SYDVKM. The V and J ends lost 10 bases and 1 base, in that order; junction bases with no gene match: 11. CDR3 size: 15 residues. CDR3: CATSATGDWNTEAFF. Here the CDR3 DNA reads TGTGCCACCTCCGCGACAGGGGACTGGAACACTGAAGCTTTCTTT.

Points on this clonotype: This could be a read error, since a much larger clone is one nucleotide away. The chain has TRBV6-2 or TRBV6-3 and TRBJ2-3; D may be TRBD2 (7 bases). V was shortened by 3 bases and J by 12 bases, with 16 bases between the two germline ends. This CDR3 has 13 residues. The germline CDR1 and CDR2 sequences are MNHEY and SVGEGT. Written as DNA, the CDR3 is TGTGCCAGCAGTTATTTACGGGGGGCTTTCCAGTATTTT. Its translation is CASSYLRGAFQYF.

This clonotype came up a few times. The chain joins TRBV4-2 to TRBJ2-3; 9 bases agree with TRBD2. The V and J ends lost 0 bases and 3 bases, in that order; junction bases with no gene match: 4. The CDR3 sequence is 16 residues long. CDR1 LGHNA and CDR2 YNFKEQ come from the germline V gene. For the CDR3, the DNA is TGTGCCAGCAGCCAAGATTCGAGCGGGAGGACAGATACGCAGTATTTT. The encoded protein is CASSQDSSGRTDTQYF.

As regards this clonotype: This may come from a read error, since a much larger clone is one base off. The rearrangement uses TRBV4-3 and TRBJ2-3, with D uncertain. Germline V gene sequence: CDR1 LGHNA, CDR2 YSLEER. Trimming removed 0 bases at V and 3 bases at J, with 7 bases between. The CDR3 is 14 amino acids. CDR3: CASSQDQATDTQYF. CDR3 sequence (DNA): TGCGCCAGCAGCCAAGATCAGGCAACAGATACGCAGTATTTT.

This clonotype has at least ten counts. The CDR3 DNA follows: TGTGCCAGCAGCTTAGGAGGACTTAGCACAGATACGCAGTATTTT. Translated: CASSLGGLSTDTQYF. J is TRBJ2-3 and V is TRBV7-2, with D perhaps matching TRBD2 (5 bases). Germline lookup yields CDR1 SGHTA and CDR2 FQGNSA. The V end was cut by 1 base, the J end by 0 bases, with 8 bases between. The CDR3 is 15 amino acids. Complete variable domain (other parts from reference TRBV7-2 and TRBJ2-3): GAGVSQSPSNKVTEKGKDVELRCDPISGHTALYWYRQSLGQGLEFLIYFQGNSAPDKSGLPSDRFSAERTGGSVSTLTIQRTQQEDSAVYLCASSLGGLSTDTQYFGPGTRLTVL.

Note on this clonotype: The junction departs from germline at one end; a sequencing error may be responsible. The chain couples TRBV7-9 to TRBJ2-5; D may correspond to TRBD1 or TRBD2 (5 bases each). The germline CDR1 and CDR2 sequences are SEHNR and FQNEAQ (reference sequence). The CDR3 extends over 15 amino acids. Here the CDR3 reads CASPKTGRDQEPQYF. The CDR3 DNA is TGTGCCAGCCCTAAGACCGGCCGGGACCAAGAGCCCCAGTACTTC.

The chain carries TRBV19 and TRBJ2-1; 12 bases fit TRBD2. The germline V gene encodes CDR1 LNHDA and CDR2 SQIVND (reference sequence). J was trimmed by 0 bases and V by 5 bases; bases with no gene match: 5. The length of the CDR3 is 17 residues. The CDR3 bases are TGTGCCAGTAGTCTGCTGACTAGCGGGAGCTCCTACAATGAGCAGTTCTTC. Its protein is CASSLLTSGSSYNEQFF.

The V and J genes are TRBV19 and TRBJ2-1; a possible D gene is TRBD1 (6 bases). The CDR3 sequence is 15 residues long. Germline V lookup: CDR1 LNHDA, CDR2 SQIVND (reference sequence). V lost 3 bases to trimming and J lost 8 bases, with 17 bases between them. Here the CDR3 DNA reads TGTGCCAGTAGTATTAATTTCTTACAGGGCGATGAGCAGTTCTTC. Translation gives CASSINFLQGDEQFF.

Notes on this clonotype: Just one base apart from a much larger clone, this may be a read error. The chain links TRBV20-1 to TRBJ1-6; D is possibly TRBD1 (6 bases). V was cut by 7 bases and J by 7 bases, with 20 bases left in between. CDR1 and CDR2 (germline): DFQATT, SNEGSKA (reference sequence). The CDR3 extends over 15 amino acids. In nucleotides, the CDR3 is TGCAGTGTTCTACCGCCCCGGACAGAGAATTCACCCCTCCACTTT. It is translated as CSVLPPRTENSPLHF.

In this sample, this clonotype turned up a few times. The rearrangement links TRBV5-4 to TRBJ2-1; 10 nucleotides agree with TRBD1. This CDR3 has 15 residues. V lost 0 bases, J lost 7 bases, and 4 bases stayed unmatched. Germline loops: CDR1 SGHNT, CDR2 YYREEE (reference sequence). The CDR3 nucleotides read TGTGCCAGCAGCTTGGCAGGACAGGGGGAGAATGAGCAGTTCTTC. Translated, it gives CASSLAGQGENEQFF.

The genes are TRBV27 and TRBJ2-5; 11 bases are a match to TRBD2. The CDR3 has 15 residues. V shed 1 base, J shed 5 bases, and the junction held 3 bases outside the gene matches. Germline-derived CDR1 and CDR2 are MNHEY and SMNVEV (reference sequence). The CDR3 coding sequence is TGTGCCAGCAGTTTATGGGGACTAGCGGCTGAGACCCAGTACTTC. This gives the protein CASSLWGLAAETQYF.

Details on this clonotype: With a much larger clone just one base away, this may be a read error. The chain uses TRBV7-9 and TRBJ2-7, with D unclear. This CDR3 has 13 residues. Germline-derived CDR1 and CDR2 are SEHNR and FQNEAQ (reference sequence). The CDR3: CASSSVSVAERYF. The CDR3 DNA sequence: TGTGCCAGCAGCTCAGTTAGTGTAGCCGAGCGGTACTTC.

This clonotype was seen ten or more times. J is TRBJ2-7 and V is TRBV19, with D perhaps TRBD1 or TRBD2 (5 bases each). Trimming removed 3 bases from V and 2 bases from J, with 14 bases in between. The CDR3 contains 15 residues. In germline, CDR1 is LNHDA, CDR2 SQIVND (reference sequence). CDR3 in amino acids: CASSIGAGPTYEQYF. CDR3 sequence (DNA): TGTGCCAGTAGTATCGGGGCAGGACCAACCTACGAGCAGTACTTC.

This clonotype appeared a few times. The genes are TRBV4-1 and TRBJ2-7, with TRBD2 matching 8 bases. V was pared by 0 bases and J by 2 bases, with 3 bases of the junction left unmatched. The CDR3 totals 15 residues. Germline assignment: CDR1 MGHRA and CDR2 YSYEKL. CDR3 residues: CASSQEAGVPYEQYF. The CDR3 DNA sequence: TGCGCCAGCAGCCAAGAAGCGGGAGTCCCCTACGAGCAGTACTTC.

This chain links TRBV11-2 with TRBJ2-3; D is possibly TRBD2 (7 bases). This CDR3 region has 15 residues. The ends were cut back, 7 bases at V and 4 bases at J, with 18 bases in the middle. CDR1 SGHAT and CDR2 FQNNGV come from the germline V gene. This CDR3 reads CASKGRGGPPDTQYF. CDR3 nucleotide sequence: TGTGCCAGCAAGGGTAGGGGGGGGCCGCCAGATACGCAGTATTTT.

The CDR3 DNA follows: TGTGCCAGCAGCGCCGGGACAGTGGCGGTGGAGACCCAGTACTTC. As protein: CASSAGTVAVETQYF. The J gene is TRBJ2-5, the V gene TRBV9; the match to TRBD1 covers 7 bases. This CDR3 has 15 amino acids. Losses at the gene ends were 3 bases for V and 5 bases for J; bases not matched to a gene: 10. Looked up from germline, CDR1 is SGDLS and CDR2 is YYNGEE.

The chain joins TRBV4-1 to TRBJ1-5; no clear D gene. The germline gives CDR1 MGHRA, CDR2 YSYEKL. The CDR3 contains 13 residues. Deletions cut 1 base from V and 6 bases from J, with 7 bases between. The CDR3 loop is CASSQGPFQPQHF. The CDR3 nucleotides read TGCGCCAGCAGCCAAGGTCCTTTTCAGCCCCAGCATTTT.

The gene calls are TRBV19 and TRBJ2-1; 7 positions agree with TRBD2. The CDR3 sequence is 15 residues long. The junction had 14 bases not matched to a gene; V was cut back by 3 bases and J by 12 bases. The germline V gene has CDR1 LNHDA and CDR2 SQIVND (reference sequence). Written as DNA, the CDR3 is TGTGCCAGTAGTATTGGCACAAGGGCATCGGGGGGGCAGTTCTTC. This encodes CASSIGTRASGGQFF.

This clonotype appeared many times. CDR3 in DNA: TGTGCCAGCAGCTCCACGACTAGTTTGGCAGATACGCAGTATTTT. Its translation is CASSSTTSLADTQYF. This chain joins TRBV7-3 and TRBJ2-3, with a possible D match to TRBD2 (6 bases). This CDR3 spans 15 amino acids. V was cut by 4 bases and J by 4 bases, with 15 bases left in between. In germline, CDR1 is SGHTA, CDR2 FQGTGA.

The gene calls are TRBV6-5 and TRBJ2-3; no reliable D call. Germline CDR1 reads MNHEY; CDR2 reads SVGAGI. The germline V and J ends were trimmed by 0 bases and 3 bases, with 13 bases remaining between them. The CDR3 sequence is 16 residues long. The CDR3 region has the DNA TGTGCCAGCAGTTACTCGGTTTTGGCGTTAACAGATACGCAGTATTTT. It encodes CASSYSVLALTDTQYF.